This T cell receptor beta chain was identified in a study of cytomegalovirus exposure and HLA in healthy donors. The overall study: In an early release, HLA-typed donors contributed some 80 million unique TCR sequences.

CDR3 length: 12 residues. The V and J ends lost 6 bases and 4 bases respectively, with 10 bases between them. Germline V gene data show CDR1 as MNHEY and CDR2 as SMNVEV (reference sequence). The PCR contained 60 Vbeta and 13 Jbeta primers. Sequencing used immunoSEQ multiplex PCR; TCRdb keeps in-frame clones, though not all of them. Of roughly 150,000 clones in the sample, approximately 79% were seen once. Worth noting for this clone: Its antigen is currently unknown.

General study results and limits: Most subjects had HLA-A and HLA-B alleles reportedly predicted accurately by TCR beta sequences. The majority of CMV-associated TCR beta chains were reported as apparently HLA-restricted in a later analysis.

The sequenced sample was PBMCs. The sequence derives from a male donor in good health and CMV-seronegative. The chain recombines TRBV27 with TRBJ2-7; D might be TRBD1 (5 bases). CDR3 sequence reads: CASRPNRYEQYF. The CDR3 DNA is TGTGCCAGCAGACCCAACAGGTACGAGCAGTACTTC.